This note documents a single TCR beta chain sequence. Germline V gene data show CDR1 as MNHEY and CDR2 as SVGAGI. Trimming left V 6 bases short and J 4 bases short, with 16 bases between. CDR3 length: 15 residues. This sample was included in a study of blood T cell repertoires in COVID-19. Study information: From T cells, B-cell-depleted T cells, or PBMCs came the material, which was cDNA or gDNA.

The protocol was immunoSEQ multiplex PCR, while the TCRdb copy is restricted to in-frame clones and leaves out a portion. The sample carries 100,000 to 150,000 clones, about 79% recorded once. The sequence was collected from a man aged 40-49 years with active or convalescent COVID-19. Sequencing was carried out using peripheral blood. The genes are TRBV6-5 and TRBJ1-5; weak D call: TRBD1 (6 bases). The CDR3 reads CASRWTRGQNQPQHF. The CDR3 nucleotides are TGTGCCAGCAGGTGGACACGAGGACAGAATCAGCCCCAGCATTTT.